The rows below give T cell receptor beta chains drawn from one sample of a study of blood T cells in healthy people across ages. TCRdb used MiXCR to reprocess the 5' RACE reads, holding one entry per CDR3 protein. The profile shows approximately 730,000 distinct CDR3 sequences, around 40% of them singletons. The sample comprised blood. The origin of the receptors is a woman in her sixties or seventies in good health. CDR3s include the opening cysteine and the closing phenylalanine or tryptophan. D genes are given only for firm matches. The size of a clone is reported for some rows only, either as once, few or many, or as a class for expanded clones.

d_gene | j_gene | abundance | v_gene | CDR3aa | CDR3nt
TRBD1 | TRBJ2-3 | few | TRBV20-1 | CKTGTATDTQYF | TGCAAGACCGGGACAGCCACAGATACGCAGTATTTT
NA | TRBJ2-7 | NA | TRBV15 | CATSRIGTPGSYEQYF | TGTGCCACCAGCAGGATAGGGACTCCGGGGTCCTACGAGCAGTACTTC
TRBD2 | TRBJ2-1 | many | TRBV6-5 | CASSYYPGLAGMNEQFF | TGTGCCAGCAGTTACTATCCGGGACTAGCGGGAATGAATGAGCAGTTCTTC
TRBD2 | TRBJ2-7 | NA | TRBV20-1 | CSASRLAAPYEQYF | TGCAGTGCTAGCCGACTAGCGGCCCCATACGAGCAGTACTTC
TRBD2 | TRBJ2-3 | few | TRBV20-1 | CSALLATDTQYF | TGCAGTGCTCTACTAGCGACAGATACGCAGTATTTT
NA | TRBJ2-5 | NA | TRBV7-2 | CASSSSRTLQETQYF | TGTGCCAGCAGCTCTTCTAGGACACTTCAAGAGACCCAGTACTTC
TRBD2 | TRBJ2-5 | NA | TRBV18 | CVSSPGTSGRAWQEQYF | TGTGTCAGCTCACCCGGGACTAGCGGGAGGGCCTGGCAGGAGCAGTACTTC
TRBD1 | TRBJ1-5 | NA | TRBV4-1 | CASSPGGGSNQPQHF | TGCGCCAGCAGCCCAGGGGGCGGAAGCAATCAGCCCCAGCATTTT
TRBD1 | TRBJ2-3 | few | TRBV7-9 | CASSLRDRGADTQYF | TGTGCCAGCAGCCTCCGGGACAGGGGAGCAGATACGCAGTATTTT
TRBD2 | TRBJ2-7 | few | TRBV6-1 | CASKPGLAGLWEQYF | TGTGCCAGCAAACCGGGACTAGCGGGTCTCTGGGAGCAGTACTTC
NA | TRBJ2-7 | NA | TRBV10-3 | CAISEDTSEQYF | TGTGCCATCAGTGAGGACACCTCCGAGCAGTACTTC
NA | TRBJ1-1 | NA | TRBV6-5 | CASSSRLRGYTEAFF | TGTGCCAGCAGTTCCCGTTTGAGGGGATACACTGAAGCTTTCTTT
NA | TRBJ2-1 | NA | TRBV9 | CASSLGIETSRIQETQFF | TGTGCCAGCAGCCTTGGAATTGAGACTAGTAGGATCCAAGAGACCCAGTTCTTC
NA | TRBJ2-6 | few | TRBV7-9 | CASSSSPGGANVLTF | TGTGCCAGCAGCTCTTCACCCGGGGGGGCCAACGTCCTGACTTTC
TRBD2 | TRBJ2-3 | few | TRBV7-2 | CASSLGGASGEEVDTQYF | TGTGCCAGCAGCTTAGGGGGGGCTAGCGGGGAGGAGGTAGATACGCAGTATTTT
TRBD1 | TRBJ2-6 | few | TRBV5-1 | CASSSDRGHSGANVLTF | TGCGCCAGCAGCTCGGACAGGGGACACTCTGGGGCCAACGTCCTGACTTTC
TRBD1 | TRBJ2-7 | many | TRBV9 | CASSPRQGLVHEQYF | TGTGCCAGCAGCCCGAGACAGGGCCTTGTCCACGAGCAGTACTTC
TRBD2 | TRBJ2-1 | NA | TRBV4-2 | CASSQGTSLDEQFF | TGTGCCAGCAGCCAAGGGACTAGCCTGGATGAGCAGTTCTTC
NA | TRBJ1-2 | NA | TRBV7-9 | CASSLGDLGYTF | TGTGCCAGCAGCTTAGGGGACCTCGGCTACACCTTC
NA | TRBJ2-7 | NA | TRBV7-9 | CASSFAGKRVINEQYF | TGTGCCAGCAGCTTCGCAGGAAAGCGGGTGATCAATGAGCAGTACTTC
TRBD1 | TRBJ1-6 | NA | TRBV7-9 | CASSLTGQGYNSPLHF | TGTGCCAGCAGCCTAACCGGACAGGGGTATAATTCACCCCTCCACTTT
NA | TRBJ2-2 | NA | TRBV5-1 | CASSLAADTNTGELFF | TGTGCCAGCAGCTTGGCCGCGGACACAAACACCGGGGAGCTGTTTTTT
NA | TRBJ2-7 | NA | TRBV2 | CASSATPLVPSYEQYF | TGTGCCAGCAGCGCTACCCCGTTAGTCCCCTCTTACGAGCAGTACTTC
NA | TRBJ2-3 | few | TRBV5-1 | CASSGGQGTDTQYF | TGCGCCAGCAGCGGGGGGCAGGGCACAGATACGCAGTATTTT
TRBD1 | TRBJ2-3 | few | TRBV10-3 | CAISTGQGDTDTQYF | TGTGCCATCAGCACAGGACAGGGCGATACAGATACGCAGTATTTT
NA | TRBJ2-5 | NA | TRBV7-3 | CASSLGISSLETQYF | TGTGCCAGCAGCTTAGGGATTAGCTCGTTAGAGACCCAGTACTTC
NA | TRBJ1-1 | NA | TRBV6-5 | CASSQQGGNTEAFF | TGTGCCAGCAGTCAACAGGGTGGTAACACTGAAGCTTTCTTT
TRBD1 | TRBJ2-3 | few | TRBV9 | CASSVGNRQGTPSTDTQYF | TGTGCCAGCAGCGTGGGAAATCGACAGGGGACTCCTAGCACAGATACGCAGTATTTT
NA | TRBJ2-3 | NA | TRBV20-1 | CSAGVDTQYF | TGCAGTGCTGGGGTGGATACGCAGTATTTT
TRBD2 | TRBJ2-4 | NA | TRBV9 | CASSVAAGGGKNIQYF | TGTGCCAGCAGCGTAGCAGCGGGAGGGGGCAAAAACATTCAGTACTTC
NA | TRBJ2-5 | many | TRBV15 | CATSSGTGEVETQYF | TGTGCCACCAGCAGTGGAACAGGGGAGGTAGAGACCCAGTACTTC
TRBD2 | TRBJ2-1 | few | TRBV7-9 | CASSPPGVAGSNEQFF | TGTGCCAGCAGCCCGCCCGGGGTAGCGGGGTCGAATGAGCAGTTCTTC
NA | TRBJ2-7 | NA | TRBV7-2 | CASSGQASSYEQYF | TGTGCCAGCAGCGGGCAGGCATCCTCCTACGAGCAGTACTTC
NA | TRBJ2-1 | NA | TRBV20-1 | CSARPIPYNEQFF | TGCAGTGCTAGACCCATACCCTACAATGAGCAGTTCTTC
NA | TRBJ2-3 | NA | TRBV6-5 | CASSSGLTQYF | TGTGCCAGCAGTTCCGGGCTGACGCAGTATTTT
NA | TRBJ2-5 | NA | TRBV12-3/TRBV12-4 | CASSTRARETQYF | TGTGCCAGCAGTACTAGGGCCCGAGAGACCCAGTACTTC
NA | TRBJ2-7 | many | TRBV2 | CASNLQDIGEQYF | TGTGCCAGCAACCTCCAGGACATCGGCGAGCAGTACTTC
NA | TRBJ2-5 | NA | TRBV7-9 | CASSLNVETQYF | TGTGCCAGCAGCTTAAATGTAGAGACCCAGTACTTC
TRBD2 | TRBJ2-3 | NA | TRBV20-1 | CSAPGLAGVTDMQYF | TGCAGTGCGCCGGGACTAGCGGGGGTCACAGATATGCAGTATTTT
TRBD2 | TRBJ2-2 | NA | TRBV29-1 | CSVGATGGAGELFF | TGCAGCGTTGGGGCTACGGGAGGGGCCGGGGAGCTGTTTTTT
TRBD1 | TRBJ2-2 | NA | TRBV5-5 | CASSRDRGDSGELFF | TGTGCCAGCAGCCGGGACAGGGGAGATTCCGGGGAGCTGTTTTTT
TRBD1 | TRBJ2-1 | NA | TRBV20-1 | CSASLWGGQGDNEQFF | TGCAGTGCTAGCCTCTGGGGGGGACAGGGAGACAATGAGCAGTTCTTC
TRBD2 | TRBJ2-1 | NA | TRBV5-1 | CASSFGAGEGEQFF | TGCGCCAGCAGCTTTGGAGCGGGAGAGGGAGAGCAGTTCTTC